The 10 T cell receptor beta chains listed next were all sequenced from one sample in a study of PD-1 blockade in mismatch repair-deficient tumors. The data were produced by immunoSEQ multiplex PCR, yet TCRdb's version contains in-frame clones alone and is incomplete. This table holds 100,000 to 150,000 clones, approximately 86% found once. Sequenced here: peripheral blood, sampled 44 weeks after starting pembrolizumab. The receptors shown here come from an adult with mismatch repair-deficient cancer.

The chain links TRBV28 to TRBJ2-2; maybe TRBD2 (6 bases). This CDR3 has 14 residues. Trimming cost V 6 bases and J 0 bases, with 8 bases left between them. The germline V gene encodes CDR1 MDHEN and CDR2 SYDVKM. The DNA of the CDR3 is TGTGCCAGCAGAGTAGCGGCGAACACCGGGGAGCTGTTTTTT. Translated, it gives CASRVAANTGELFF.

The V call is TRBV11-2, the J call TRBJ2-7; D tentatively fits TRBD1 or TRBD2 (5 bases each). The germline CDR1 and CDR2 sequences are SGHAT and FQNNGV. The CDR3 is made up of 14 amino acids. V was trimmed by 5 bases and J by 5 bases, leaving 16 bases between them. CDR3 bases: TGTGCCAGCAGCGGGAGAGGGGAATCCGACGAGCAGTACTTC. Protein: CASSGRGESDEQYF.

This rearrangement joins TRBV19 to TRBJ2-3, with 7 bases aligning to TRBD2. Trimming took 0 bases from V and 3 from J; bases not matched to a gene: 6. This CDR3 has 16 residues. Germline V gives CDR1 LNHDA, CDR2 SQIVND (reference sequence). CDR3 amino acids: CASSIDEAGVTDTQYF. The CDR3 nucleotides are TGTGCCAGTAGTATAGATGAGGCGGGAGTGACAGATACGCAGTATTTT.

About this clone itself: A much larger clone differs from this one at a single base, so this may be a read error. This chain uses TRBV27 with TRBJ2-2; 11 bases align to TRBD2. V shed 5 bases and J 4 bases; nucleotides not matched to a gene: 0. The CDR3 is 14 residues long. CDR1 is MNHEY and CDR2 is SMNVEV in the germline V gene (reference sequence). Written as DNA, the CDR3 is TGTGCCAGCAGTCTAGCGGGAGGCACCGGGGAGCTGTTTTTT. It translates to CASSLAGGTGELFF.

The rearrangement uses TRBV7-9 and TRBJ2-3; D gene unclear. Trimming cost V 4 bases and J 1 base, with 18 bases left between them. The CDR3 runs to 17 residues. The V gene's germline CDR1 is SEHNR and CDR2 FQNEAQ (reference sequence). CDR3 region: CASSYLTSVQGTDTQYF. In DNA form, the CDR3 reads TGTGCCAGCAGCTACCTGACAAGCGTCCAGGGCACAGATACGCAGTATTTT.

This chain links TRBV27 with TRBJ2-7, with a weak D call TRBD1 (5 bases). The V end lost 6 bases, the J end lost 3 bases, and 9 bases lay between the germline ends. CDR1 and CDR2 (germline): MNHEY, SMNVEV (reference sequence). The CDR3 loop spans 12 amino acids. DNA for the CDR3: TGTGCCAGCAGCCGCCAGGGCTACGAGCAGTACTTC. It specifies CASSRQGYEQYF.

The chain recombines TRBV10-3 with TRBJ1-2; 7 bases are shared with TRBD1. The germline V gene has CDR1 ENHRY and CDR2 SYGVKD. The length of the CDR3 is 14 residues. Germline trimming cut 8 bases from V and 8 bases from J; bases unmatched to any gene: 14. CDR3 residues: CAISTPGQVRGYTF. In DNA, the CDR3 is TGTGCCATCTCTACGCCCGGACAGGTCCGCGGCTACACCTTC.

The chain combines TRBV19 with TRBJ2-2; D might be TRBD2 (6 bases). Trimming took 7 bases from V and 1 from J, leaving 10 bases between them. There are 14 residues in the CDR3. Germline loops: CDR1 LNHDA, CDR2 SQIVND (reference sequence). The CDR3 bases are TGTGCCAGTACCGGGAGTTTGAACACCGGGGAGCTGTTTTTT. Amino acids: CASTGSLNTGELFF.

The chain combines TRBV28 with TRBJ1-1, with a possible D match to TRBD1 (5 bases). Trimming cost V 4 bases and J 3 bases, with 18 bases left between them. Per germline, CDR1 MDHEN and CDR2 SYDVKM. This CDR3 is 16 amino acids long. CDR3 sequence (DNA): TGTGCCAGCAGTTCTAGGCTCTGGGGACCCTACACTGAAGCTTTCTTT. This translates into CASSSRLWGPYTEAFF. The variable domain in full, completed from reference TRBV28 and TRBJ1-1, reads DVKVTQSSRYLVKRTGEKVFLECVQDMDHENMFWYRQDPGLGLRLIYFSYDVKMKEKGDIPEGYSVSREKKERFSLILESASTNQTSMYLCASSSRLWGPYTEAFFGQGTRLTVV.

The chain joins TRBV19 to TRBJ2-7; TRBD2 agrees at 8 bases. With 4 bases clipped from V and 5 bases from J, the junction kept 4 bases outside the gene matches. CDR3 length: 13 amino acids. Germline CDR1 LNHDA, CDR2 SQIVND (reference sequence). The CDR3 here is CASSTRLANEQYF. CDR3 DNA: TGTGCCAGTAGTACCCGACTAGCGAACGAGCAGTACTTC. Drawing the rest from reference TRBV19 and TRBJ2-7, the complete variable domain is DGGITQSPKYLFRKEGQNVTLSCEQNLNHDAMYWYRQDPGQGLRLIYYSQIVNDFQKGDIAEGYSVSREKKESFPLTVTSAQKNPTAFYLCASSTRLANEQYFGPGTRLTVT.